This is a list of T cell receptor beta chains from one sample in a study of cytomegalovirus exposure and HLA in healthy donors. The method was immunoSEQ multiplex PCR; TCRdb's version includes in-frame clones alone and lacks a portion of them. Counted here are tens of thousands of clones, roughly 78% occurring once; the ten biggest clones make up approximately 9.9%. Sequenced material: PBMCs. Every receptor here comes from a man aged 40-49 years in good health and CMV-seronegative. Each CDR3 is given with its conserved first and last residue. The D gene is left open where the match is weak. Not every row has a clone size; where given, it reads once, few, many or a size class.

cdr3_length j_call d_call v_call clone_size cdr3_aa cdr3_nt
14 TRBJ1-3 NA TRBV18 NA CASSYIETGNTIYF TGTGCCAGCTCATACATCGAAACTGGAAACACCATATATTTT
15 TRBJ1-4 TRBD1 TRBV7-9 NA CASSWGTGANEKLFF TGTGCCAGCAGCTGGGGGACAGGGGCTAATGAAAAACTGTTTTTT
15 TRBJ1-5 TRBD1 TRBV19 NA CASSIHRGGGQPQHF TGTGCCAGTAGTATCCACAGGGGTGGGGGTCAGCCCCAGCATTTT
14 TRBJ2-2 NA TRBV10-3 NA CAISESALAGELFF TGTGCCATCAGTGAGTCGGCCCTGGCCGGGGAGCTGTTTTTT
14 TRBJ2-7 TRBD1 TRBV5-1 NA CASSPGQGGYEQYF TGCGCCAGCAGCCCAGGACAGGGAGGCTACGAGCAGTACTTC
15 TRBJ1-4 NA TRBV28 NA CASRPPTGGYEKLFF TGTGCCAGCAGGCCCCCGACCGGCGGGTATGAAAAACTGTTTTTT
16 TRBJ2-5 TRBD1 TRBV7-9 NA CASSLRGTGLQETQYF TGTGCCAGCAGCTTAAGAGGGACAGGGCTCCAAGAGACCCAGTACTTC
14 TRBJ1-4 NA TRBV11-2 NA CASSLGREGEKLFF TGTGCCAGCAGCTTAGGGAGAGAAGGTGAAAAACTGTTTTTT
16 TRBJ2-5 TRBD2 TRBV5-4 NA CASSLGGTSGQETQYF TGTGCCAGCAGCTTGGGAGGGACTAGCGGTCAAGAGACCCAGTACTTC
14 TRBJ2-1 NA TRBV7-9 NA CASVESTLHNEQFF TGTGCCAGCGTGGAGTCTACGCTGCACAATGAGCAGTTCTTC
15 TRBJ2-7 TRBD1 TRBV19 few CASSIRTGLSYEQYF TGTGCCAGTAGTATAAGGACAGGGCTCTCCTACGAGCAGTACTTC
15 TRBJ2-5 NA TRBV25-1 NA CASSEEGGRWETQYF TGTGCCAGCAGTGAAGAGGGTGGCAGGTGGGAGACCCAGTACTTC
16 TRBJ2-1 TRBD2 TRBV15 NA CATSRGPGGSYNEQFF TGTGCCACCAGCAGAGGGCCGGGAGGCTCCTACAATGAGCAGTTCTTC
13 TRBJ1-2 NA TRBV2 NA CASSDQGGYGYTF TGTGCCAGCAGTGATCAAGGGGGATATGGCTACACCTTC
12 TRBJ1-1 NA TRBV4-1 few CASSEGPTKAFF TGCGCCAGCAGCGAGGGCCCAACGAAAGCTTTCTTT
12 TRBJ1-1 NA TRBV2 few CASSTQGLEAFF TGTGCCAGCAGTACCCAGGGACTTGAAGCTTTCTTT
14 TRBJ2-7 TRBD2 TRBV6-1 NA CASGGTSGGFLPGF TGTGCCAGCGGGGGGACTAGCGGGGGGTTCCTACCTGGCTTC